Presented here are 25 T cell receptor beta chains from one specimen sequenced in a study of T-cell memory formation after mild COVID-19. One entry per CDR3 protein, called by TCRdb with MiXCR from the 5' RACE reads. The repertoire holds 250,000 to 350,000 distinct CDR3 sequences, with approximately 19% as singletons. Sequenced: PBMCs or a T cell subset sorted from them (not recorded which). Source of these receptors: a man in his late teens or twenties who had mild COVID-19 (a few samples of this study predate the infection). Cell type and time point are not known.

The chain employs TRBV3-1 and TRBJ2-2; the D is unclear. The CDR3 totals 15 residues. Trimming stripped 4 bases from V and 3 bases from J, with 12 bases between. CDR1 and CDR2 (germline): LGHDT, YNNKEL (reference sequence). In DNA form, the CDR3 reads TGTGCCAGCAGCCGACGCGACGGACACACCGGGGAGCTGTTTTTT. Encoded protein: CASSRRDGHTGELFF.

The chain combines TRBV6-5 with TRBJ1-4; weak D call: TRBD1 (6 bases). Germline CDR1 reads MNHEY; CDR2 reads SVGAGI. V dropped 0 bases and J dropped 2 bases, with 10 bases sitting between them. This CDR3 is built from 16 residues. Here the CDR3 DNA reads TGTGCCAGCAGTTACTCAGGGACATATACTAATGAAAAACTGTTTTTT. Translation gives CASSYSGTYTNEKLFF.

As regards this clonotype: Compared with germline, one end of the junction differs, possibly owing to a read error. In nucleotides, the CDR3 is TGTGCCAGCAGCTTAGACCCCTACAATGAGCTGTTCTTC. Protein sequence: CASSLDPYNELFF. The rearrangement uses TRBV7-2 and TRBJ2-1; no clear D. Germline assignment: CDR1 SGHTA and CDR2 FQGNSA. The CDR3 has 13 residues.

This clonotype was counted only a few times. The CDR3 region has the DNA TGCGCCAGCAGCCAAGAAGGGAGGGGGCGGCGGAATGAGCAGTTCTTC. Translation gives CASSQEGRGRRNEQFF. The rearrangement links TRBV4-3 to TRBJ2-1; D may match TRBD1 or TRBD2 (7 bases each). Trimming left V 0 bases short and J 7 bases short, with 16 bases between. Germline CDR1 LGHNA, CDR2 YSLEER. The CDR3 length is 16 residues.

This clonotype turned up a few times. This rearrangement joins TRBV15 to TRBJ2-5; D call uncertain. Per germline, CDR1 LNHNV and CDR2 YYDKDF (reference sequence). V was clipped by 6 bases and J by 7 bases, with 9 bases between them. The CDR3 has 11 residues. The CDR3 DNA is TGTGCCACCAGTGGTTCCCGGACCCAGTACTTC. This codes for CATSGSRTQYF.

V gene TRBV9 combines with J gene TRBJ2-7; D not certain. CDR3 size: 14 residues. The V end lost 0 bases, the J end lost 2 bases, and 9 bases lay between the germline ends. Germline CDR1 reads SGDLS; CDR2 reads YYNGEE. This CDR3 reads CASSVGNGPYEQYF. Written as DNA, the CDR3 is TGTGCCAGCAGCGTAGGAAACGGGCCCTACGAGCAGTACTTC.

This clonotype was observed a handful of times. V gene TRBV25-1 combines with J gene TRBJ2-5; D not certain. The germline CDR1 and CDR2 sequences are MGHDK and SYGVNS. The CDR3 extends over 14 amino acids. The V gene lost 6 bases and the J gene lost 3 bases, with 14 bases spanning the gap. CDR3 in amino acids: CASSAIATEETQYF. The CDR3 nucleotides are TGTGCCAGCAGCGCGATCGCGACCGAAGAGACCCAGTACTTC.

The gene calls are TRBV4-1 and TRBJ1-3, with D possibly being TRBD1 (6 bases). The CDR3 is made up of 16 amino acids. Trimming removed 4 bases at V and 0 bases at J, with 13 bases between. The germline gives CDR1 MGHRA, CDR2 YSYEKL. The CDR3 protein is CASSRRQADSGNTIYF. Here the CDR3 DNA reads TGCGCCAGCAGCCGCCGACAGGCAGACTCTGGAAACACCATATATTTT.

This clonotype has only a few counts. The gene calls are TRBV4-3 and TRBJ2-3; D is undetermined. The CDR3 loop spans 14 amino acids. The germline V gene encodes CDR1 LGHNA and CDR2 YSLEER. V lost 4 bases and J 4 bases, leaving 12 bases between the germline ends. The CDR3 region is CASSPGSEADTQYF. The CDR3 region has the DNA TGCGCCAGCAGCCCAGGCAGCGAGGCAGATACGCAGTATTTT.

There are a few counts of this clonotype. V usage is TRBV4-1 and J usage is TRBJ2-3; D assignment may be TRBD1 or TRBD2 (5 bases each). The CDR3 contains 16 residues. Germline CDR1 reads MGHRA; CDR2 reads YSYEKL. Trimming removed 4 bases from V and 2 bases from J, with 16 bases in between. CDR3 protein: CASSPQGRGYTDTQYF. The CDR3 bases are TGCGCCAGCAGCCCCCAGGGAAGAGGGTACACAGATACGCAGTATTTT.

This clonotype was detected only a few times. CDR3 nucleotide sequence: TGCGCCAGCAGCCAAGCGAGACTCACAGGGGGGGCAGCAACTAATGAAAAACTGTTTTTT. Amino acid sequence: CASSQARLTGGAATNEKLFF. The rearrangement links TRBV4-1 to TRBJ1-4; 8 bases agree with TRBD1. After removal of 1 base from V and 0 bases from J, the junction contained 13 bases not matched to a gene. CDR3 length: 20 residues. Per germline, CDR1 MGHRA and CDR2 YSYEKL.

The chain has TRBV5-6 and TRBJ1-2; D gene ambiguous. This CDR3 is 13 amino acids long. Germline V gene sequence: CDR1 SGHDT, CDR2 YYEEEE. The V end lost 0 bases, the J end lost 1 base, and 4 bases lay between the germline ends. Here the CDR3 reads CASSLVLNYGYTF. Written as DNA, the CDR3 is TGTGCCAGCAGCTTGGTGCTTAACTATGGCTACACCTTC.

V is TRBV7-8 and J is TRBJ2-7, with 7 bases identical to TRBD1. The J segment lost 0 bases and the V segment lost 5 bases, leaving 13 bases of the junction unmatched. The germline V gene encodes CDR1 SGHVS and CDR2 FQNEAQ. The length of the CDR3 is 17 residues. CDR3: CASSPPGTGASSYEQYV. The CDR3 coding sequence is TGTGCCAGCAGCCCCCCGGGAACAGGGGCGAGCTCCTACGAGCAGTACGTC.

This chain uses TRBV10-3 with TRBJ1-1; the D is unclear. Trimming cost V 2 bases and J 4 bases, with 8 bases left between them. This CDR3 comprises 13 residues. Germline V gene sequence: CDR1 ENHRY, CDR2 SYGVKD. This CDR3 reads CAISEPKVTEAFF. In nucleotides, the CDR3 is TGTGCCATCAGTGAGCCGAAGGTCACTGAAGCTTTCTTT.

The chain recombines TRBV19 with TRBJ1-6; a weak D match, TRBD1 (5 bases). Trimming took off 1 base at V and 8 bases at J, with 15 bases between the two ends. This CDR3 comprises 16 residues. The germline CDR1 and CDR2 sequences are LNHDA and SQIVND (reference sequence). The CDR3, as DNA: TGTGCCAGTAGTATAGGTCCAGGGTTTCTGGATTCACCCCTCCACTTT. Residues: CASSIGPGFLDSPLHF.

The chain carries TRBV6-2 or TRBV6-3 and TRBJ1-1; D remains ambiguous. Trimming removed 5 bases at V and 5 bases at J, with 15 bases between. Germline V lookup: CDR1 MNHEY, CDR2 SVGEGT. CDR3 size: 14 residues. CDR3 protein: CASSPFPQTTEAFF. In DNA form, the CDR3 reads TGTGCCAGCAGTCCGTTCCCCCAAACGACTGAAGCTTTCTTT.

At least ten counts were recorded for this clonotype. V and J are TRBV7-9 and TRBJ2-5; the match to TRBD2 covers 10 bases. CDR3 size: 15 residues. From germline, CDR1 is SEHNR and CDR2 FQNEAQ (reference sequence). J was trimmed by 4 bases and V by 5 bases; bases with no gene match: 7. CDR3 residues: CASSPSGGAGETQYF. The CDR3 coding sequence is TGTGCCAGCAGCCCAAGCGGGGGGGCCGGAGAGACCCAGTACTTC.

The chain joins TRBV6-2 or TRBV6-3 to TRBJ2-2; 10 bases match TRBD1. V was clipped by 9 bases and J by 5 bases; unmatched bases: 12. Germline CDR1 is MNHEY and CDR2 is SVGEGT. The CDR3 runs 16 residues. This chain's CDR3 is CARGQGGPHWTGELFF. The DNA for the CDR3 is TGTGCCAGAGGACAGGGGGGACCGCATTGGACCGGGGAGCTGTTTTTT.

CDR3 amino acids: CASSGSTGSGANVLTF. The DNA of the CDR3 is TGCGCCAGCAGCGGTTCGACAGGGTCCGGGGCCAACGTCCTGACTTTC. V is TRBV5-1 and J is TRBJ2-6, with TRBD1 matching over 7 bases. This CDR3 contains 16 residues. Losses at the gene ends were 4 bases for V and 4 bases for J; bases not matched to a gene: 8. Per the germline V gene, CDR1 is SGHRS and CDR2 is YFSETQ. Using reference TRBV5-1 and TRBJ2-6 for the parts outside the CDR3, the full variable domain is KAGVTQTPRYLIKTRGQQVTLSCSPISGHRSVSWYQQTPGQGLQFLFEYFSETQRNKGNFPGRFSGRQFSNSRSEMNVSTLELGDSALYLCASSGSTGSGANVLTFGAGSRLTVL.

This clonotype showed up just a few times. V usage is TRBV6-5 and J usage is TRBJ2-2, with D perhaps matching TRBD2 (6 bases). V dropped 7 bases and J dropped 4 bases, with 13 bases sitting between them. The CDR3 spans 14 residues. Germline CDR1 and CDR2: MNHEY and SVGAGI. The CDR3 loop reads CASTTGTLTGELFF. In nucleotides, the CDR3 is TGTGCCAGCACCACGGGGACTCTCACCGGGGAGCTGTTTTTT.

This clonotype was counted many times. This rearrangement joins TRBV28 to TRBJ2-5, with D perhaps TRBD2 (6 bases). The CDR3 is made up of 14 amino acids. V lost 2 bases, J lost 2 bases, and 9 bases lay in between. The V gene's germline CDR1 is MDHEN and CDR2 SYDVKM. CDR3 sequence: CASSLLANQETQYF. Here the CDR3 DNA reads TGTGCCAGCAGTTTACTAGCGAATCAAGAGACCCAGTACTTC.

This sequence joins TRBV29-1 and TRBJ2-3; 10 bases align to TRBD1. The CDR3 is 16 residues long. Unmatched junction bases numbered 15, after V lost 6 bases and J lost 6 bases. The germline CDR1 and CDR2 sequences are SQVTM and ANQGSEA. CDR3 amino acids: CSVFFGQGGHSDTQYF. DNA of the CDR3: TGCAGCGTATTCTTTGGACAGGGGGGTCATTCGGATACGCAGTATTTT.

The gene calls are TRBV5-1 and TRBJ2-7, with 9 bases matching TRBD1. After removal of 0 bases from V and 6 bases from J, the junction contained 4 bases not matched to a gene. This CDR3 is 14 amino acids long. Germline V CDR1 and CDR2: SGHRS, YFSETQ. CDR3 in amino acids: CASSLGDRDGEQYF. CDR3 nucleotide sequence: TGCGCCAGCAGCTTGGGGGACAGGGATGGCGAGCAGTACTTC.

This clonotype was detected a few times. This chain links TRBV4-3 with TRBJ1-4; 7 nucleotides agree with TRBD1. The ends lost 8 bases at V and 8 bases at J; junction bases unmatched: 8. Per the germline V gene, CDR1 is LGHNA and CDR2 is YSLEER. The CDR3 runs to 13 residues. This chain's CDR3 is CASGMTGYEKLFF. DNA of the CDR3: TGCGCCAGCGGAATGACAGGGTACGAAAAACTGTTTTTT.

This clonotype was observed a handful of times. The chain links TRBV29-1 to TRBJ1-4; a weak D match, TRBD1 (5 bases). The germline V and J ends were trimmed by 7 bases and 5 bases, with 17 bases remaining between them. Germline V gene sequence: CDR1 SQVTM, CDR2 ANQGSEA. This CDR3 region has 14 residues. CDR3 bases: TGCAGCGCCGTAGGTCCAGGGATCAATGAAAAACTGTTTTTT. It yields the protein CSAVGPGINEKLFF.